This record looks at one T cell receptor (beta chain) sequence and its context. Its specific antigen is unknown. Base qualities are not recorded, but no much larger clone differs from it by a single base. Interpreted using the paper, the time point label stands for: peripheral blood 6 weeks after treatment start. The cohort comprised 25 to 30 patients with locally advanced or metastatic urothelial carcinoma treated at Memorial Sloan Kettering on a trial protocol. Peripheral blood mononuclear cells were collected from each patient pretreatment and during treatment, giving between 1 and 8 total time points per patient. The Qiagen DNeasy Blood extraction kit was used to purify genomic DNA from total PBMCs and tumor samples. Collected pretreatment and during treatment, PBMCs were isolated and stored as previously described. V is reduced by 4 bases and J by 5 bases, leaving a spacing of 8 bases between them. From cysteine to phenylalanine, the CDR3 is 13 amino acids long. The kept DNA is CDR3 alone, 39 bases in frame from the first base. The germline V gene provides CDR1 SGHTA and CDR2 FQGTGA.

Synthetic TCR analog templates were spiked into each PCR to estimate absolute template abundance from read counts. The immunoSEQ assay was used to amplify TCRbeta CDR3 regions from genomic DNA with bias-controlled V and J gene primers. Sequencing of rearranged TCRbeta segments was done at approximately 20X coverage. The paper's processing steps were these. Clustering was used to correct sequencing errors, and CDR3s were annotated against IMGT to assign V, D and J genes. Downstream analyses used only productive TCRbeta rearrangements, leaving out any out-of-frame or stop-codon sequences. To compute clonality, Shannon entropy was normalized by the log of the number of unique productive sequences and then subtracted from one. Clones differing between time points or between blood and tumor were identified using Fisher's exact test with Benjamini-Hochberg correction, with an adjusted p below 0.01 applied as the threshold. TCRdb holds this immuneACCESS table with in-frame rearrangements only. Some clones are missing; in checked studies, unresolved V genes explain under half, and the rest has no known cause. V and J calls and clone size are those listed in that table; D and trimming were worked out from the DNA. The sample table contains 48,000 or so clones; only one count was recorded for approximately 83% of them. The top ten hold roughly 10% of the sample.

This sample was taken from a study of PD-L1 blockade in urothelial cancer (dated by TCRdb to 2015 to 2018). In the study overall: All patients started therapy in the mid-2010s and received atezolizumab 1,200 mg intravenously every 3 weeks. Fewer than ten patients reached durable clinical benefit, while about 19 patients did not. About 90% of the 29 patients were males with bladder-origin urothelial cancer, and 18 of 29 reported a prior smoking history. Some 30 patients had pretreatment blood TCR-seq, some 25 had at least one posttreatment blood collection, and some 25 had tumor TCR-seq. The study was an exploratory multi-omic analysis of somatic, immune and clinical correlates of response to PD-L1 blockade with atezolizumab in urothelial cancer. Blood samples were analyzed at 3 weeks after treatment start (second dose) and at 6 weeks after treatment start. Durable clinical benefit was defined as a progression-free survival longer than 6 months, and TCR features were additionally tested against progression-free survival and overall survival. In the same patients, pretreatment tumors underwent whole exome sequencing and RNA sequencing in addition to TCR sequencing. An ECOG performance status of 0 or 1 was recorded for the patients, and 0 to 3 prior chemotherapy regimens had been received by the patients. Blood samples gave a median of around 140,000 T cells and approximately 85,000 unique TCRs, with a median clonality of approximately 0.08. Pretreatment tumor samples and matched peripheral blood, collected serially before and after atezolizumab treatment, underwent TCR sequencing. Beyond this particular receptor, the publication reports: Patients with durable benefit showed greater expansion of tumor-associated TCR clones in peripheral blood 3 weeks after starting treatment (n ≈ 22, p = 0.022). A pretreatment peripheral blood TCR clonality below the median was linked to improved progression-free and overall survival. Because the sample size was small (n of about 30) and many exploratory analyses were performed, the results are intended to be hypothesis-generating.

This TCR was sampled from a man in his 60s with urothelial cancer. The starting material was PBMCs, obtained around atezolizumab (anti-PD-L1) treatment. The rearrangement joined TRBV7-3 to TRBJ2-2, with the D gene uncertain. The CDR3 here reads CASSSTGTGELFF. In nucleotides, the sequence is TGTGCCAGCAGCTCGACTGGGACCGGGGAGCTGTTTTTT.